The clone carrying this TCR beta chain was detected a few times. The antigen is not known. The CDR3 sequence is 13 residues long. In germline, CDR1 is MNHEY, CDR2 SVGAGI. V lost 8 bases and J lost 0, with 11 bases in between. This record comes from a study of cytomegalovirus exposure and HLA in healthy donors. General study results and limits: Within the data, a cluster of highly shared sequence variants was likely a sequencing artifact. Relative to equally common others, HLA-associated TCR beta chains showed greater clonal expansion in a later analysis.

PCR amplification relied on 60 Vbeta primers (plus 13 Jbeta primers). The table came from immunoSEQ multiplex PCR; TCRdb's copy has only in-frame clones and leaves some out. The table records around 89,000 clones, about 74% of them present only once. This sequence joins TRBV6-5 and TRBJ2-7, with D tentatively TRBD2 (7 bases). This TCR was recovered from a man aged 35-49 years in good health and CMV-seronegative. The sequenced sample consisted of PBMCs. DNA for the CDR3: TGTGCCAGCGGGAGGGGGGGCTCCTACGAGCAGTACTTC. Translating it yields CASGRGGSYEQYF.